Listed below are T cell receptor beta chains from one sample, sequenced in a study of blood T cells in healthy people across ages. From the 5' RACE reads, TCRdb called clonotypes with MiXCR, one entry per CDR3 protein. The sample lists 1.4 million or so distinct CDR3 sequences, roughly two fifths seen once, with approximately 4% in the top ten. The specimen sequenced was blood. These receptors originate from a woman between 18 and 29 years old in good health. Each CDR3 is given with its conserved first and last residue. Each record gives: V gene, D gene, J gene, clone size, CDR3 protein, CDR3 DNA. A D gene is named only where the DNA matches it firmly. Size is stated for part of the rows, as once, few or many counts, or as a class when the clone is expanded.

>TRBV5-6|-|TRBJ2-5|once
CASSLGAWQRQETQYF
TGTGCCAGCAGCTTGGGTGCGTGGCAGCGTCAAGAGACCCAGTACTTC
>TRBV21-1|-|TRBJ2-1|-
CASSERMTGKASNEQFF
TGTGCCAGCAGCGAACGAATGACAGGGAAGGCCTCCAATGAGCAGTTCTTC
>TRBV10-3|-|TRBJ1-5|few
CAISELNQPQHF
TGTGCCATCAGTGAGCTCAACCAGCCCCAGCATTTT
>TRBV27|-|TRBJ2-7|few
CASSGTASSGQYF
TGTGCCAGTTCCGGGACGGCGTCCTCGGGGCAGTACTTC
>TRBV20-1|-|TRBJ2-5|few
CSARDAVTQYF
TGCAGTGCTAGAGATGCGGTGACCCAGTACTTC
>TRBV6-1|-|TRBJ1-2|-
CASSEPFGWSYGYTF
TGTGCCAGCAGTGAACCGTTTGGTTGGAGCTATGGCTACACCTTC
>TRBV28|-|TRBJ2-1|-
CASSPRLSANSYNEQFF
TGTGCCAGCAGTCCTAGACTAAGCGCGAACTCCTACAATGAGCAGTTCTTC
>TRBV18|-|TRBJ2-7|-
CASSPEVDYEQYF
TGTGCCAGCTCACCCGAGGTCGACTACGAGCAGTACTTC
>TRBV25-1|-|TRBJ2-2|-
CASRDKSNTGELFF
TGTGCCAGCAGGGACAAATCGAACACCGGGGAGCTGTTTTTT
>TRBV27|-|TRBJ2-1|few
CASSFGGEYNEQFF
TGTGCCAGCAGTTTTGGAGGGGAGTACAATGAGCAGTTCTTC
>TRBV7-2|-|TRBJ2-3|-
CASSYLQLRADTQYF
TGTGCCAGCAGCTACCTACAGTTGAGGGCAGATACGCAGTATTTT
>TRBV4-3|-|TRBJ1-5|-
CASSQALGQINQPQHF
TGCGCCAGCAGCCAAGCCCTCGGACAGATCAATCAGCCCCAGCATTTT
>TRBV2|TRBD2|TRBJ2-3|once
CASSPLVLAGNTQYF
TGTGCCAGCAGTCCATTGGTACTAGCGGGGAATACGCAGTATTTT
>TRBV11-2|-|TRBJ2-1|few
CASSLDSRVGYYNEQFF
TGTGCCAGCAGCTTAGATTCTAGAGTGGGGTATTACAATGAGCAGTTCTTC
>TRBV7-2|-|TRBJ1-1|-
CASSLVPLTGSTLNTEAFF
TGTGCCAGCAGCTTAGTTCCCCTGACGGGGTCAACTTTGAACACTGAAGCTTTCTTT
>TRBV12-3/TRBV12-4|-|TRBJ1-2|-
CASSPQGWATENYGYTF
TGTGCCAGCAGTCCCCAGGGATGGGCAACTGAAAACTATGGCTACACCTTC
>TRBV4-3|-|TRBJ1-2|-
CASSQGAQNPGYGYTF
TGCGCCAGCAGCCAAGGGGCACAGAATCCTGGCTATGGCTACACCTTC
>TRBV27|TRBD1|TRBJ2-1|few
CASNRGWVRSYNEQFF
TGTGCCAGCAACAGGGGATGGGTGCGCTCCTACAATGAGCAGTTCTTC
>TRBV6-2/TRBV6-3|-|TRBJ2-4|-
CASSYSIVAKNIQYF
TGTGCCAGCAGTTACTCGATAGTAGCCAAAAACATTCAGTACTTC
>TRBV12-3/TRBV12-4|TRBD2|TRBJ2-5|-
CASSLPSGGPMETQYF
TGTGCCAGCAGTCTCCCTAGCGGGGGGCCTATGGAGACCCAGTACTTC
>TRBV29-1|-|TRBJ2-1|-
CSVEIGGSSYNEQFF
TGCAGCGTTGAAATTGGTGGCTCCTCCTACAATGAGCAGTTCTTC
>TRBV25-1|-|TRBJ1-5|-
CASSAGTRTASQPQHF
TGTGCCAGCAGTGCTGGTACCCGGACAGCCTCACAGCCCCAGCATTTT
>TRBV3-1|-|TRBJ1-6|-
CASRTNGANSPLHF
TGTGCCAGCAGGACTAATGGGGCGAATTCACCCCTCCACTTT
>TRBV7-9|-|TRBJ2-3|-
CASKGQPGTDTQYF
TGTGCCAGCAAGGGGCAGCCGGGCACAGATACGCAGTATTTT
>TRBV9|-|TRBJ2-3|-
CASSVAGVATDTQYF
TGTGCCAGCAGCGTAGCAGGGGTGGCCACAGATACGCAGTATTTT
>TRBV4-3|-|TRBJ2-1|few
CASSQDLTAWYNEQFF
TGCGCCAGCAGCCAAGATCTCACAGCCTGGTACAATGAGCAGTTCTTC
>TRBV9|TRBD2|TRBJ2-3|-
CASTASGGALDTQYF
TGTGCCAGCACCGCTAGCGGGGGGGCCTTAGATACGCAGTATTTT
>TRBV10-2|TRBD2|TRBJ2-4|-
CASRETGTTKNIQYF
TGCGCCAGCAGGGAAACCGGGACTACCAAAAACATTCAGTACTTC
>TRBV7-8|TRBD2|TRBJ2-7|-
CASSLGTSGGFEQYF
TGTGCCAGCAGCTTAGGGACTAGCGGGGGCTTTGAGCAGTACTTC
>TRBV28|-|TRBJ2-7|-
CASSLMAGLLRSCEQYF
TGTGCCAGCAGTTTGATGGCCGGGTTGTTACGGAGCTGCGAGCAGTACTTC
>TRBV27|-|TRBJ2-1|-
CASSQTGGDEQFF
TGTGCCAGCAGTCAGACGGGTGGGGATGAGCAGTTCTTC
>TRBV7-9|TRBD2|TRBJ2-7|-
CASSHVRGGVYEQYF
TGTGCCAGCAGCCACGTCCGGGGGGGCGTCTACGAGCAGTACTTC
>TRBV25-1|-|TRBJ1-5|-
CASTAGTNQPQHF
TGTGCCAGCACCGCCGGTACTAATCAGCCCCAGCATTTT
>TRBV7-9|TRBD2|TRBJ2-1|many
CASSLVLAENEQFF
TGTGCCAGCAGCTTAGTTCTAGCGGAGAATGAGCAGTTCTTC
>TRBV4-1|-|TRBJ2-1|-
CASSYRSGGYNEQFF
TGCGCCAGCAGCTATCGTAGCGGAGGGTACAATGAGCAGTTCTTC
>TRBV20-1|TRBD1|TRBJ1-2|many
CSARRQGEAYGYTF
TGCAGTGCTAGAAGACAGGGGGAGGCCTATGGCTACACCTTC
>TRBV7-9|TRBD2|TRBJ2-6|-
CASSPPTSGITGANVLTF
TGTGCCAGCAGCCCTCCGACTAGCGGGATAACTGGGGCCAACGTCCTGACTTTC
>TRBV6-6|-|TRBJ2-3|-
CASRRVDSGLLDTQYF
TGTGCCAGCAGGAGGGTGGATAGCGGACTTTTAGATACGCAGTATTTT
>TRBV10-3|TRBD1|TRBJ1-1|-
CATGSDRGGTEAFF
TGTGCCACCGGATCCGACAGGGGTGGTACTGAAGCTTTCTTT
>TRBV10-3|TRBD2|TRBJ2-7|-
CAISELAGGYEQYF
TGTGCCATCAGTGAATTAGCGGGAGGGTACGAGCAGTACTTC
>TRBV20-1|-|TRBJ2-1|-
CSATGPDSYNEQFF
TGCAGTGCCACTGGACCGGACTCCTACAATGAGCAGTTCTTC
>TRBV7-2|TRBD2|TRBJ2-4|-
CASSLLIEASGMGKNIQYF
TGTGCCAGCAGCTTATTGATTGAGGCTAGCGGGATGGGCAAAAACATTCAGTACTTC
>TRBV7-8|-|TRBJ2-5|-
CASSLELARDQETQYF
TGTGCCAGCAGCTTAGAACTGGCCCGGGACCAAGAGACCCAGTACTTC
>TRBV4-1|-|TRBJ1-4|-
CASSQVHGLGEKLFF
TGCGCCAGCAGCCAAGTTCACGGGCTGGGTGAAAAACTGTTTTTT
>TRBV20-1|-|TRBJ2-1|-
CSASPVRIYNEQFF
TGCAGTGCTAGCCCAGTCCGAATCTACAATGAGCAGTTCTTC
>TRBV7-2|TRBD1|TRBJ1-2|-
CASSPTGSYYTF
TGTGCCAGCAGCCCGACAGGGTCCTATTACACCTTC
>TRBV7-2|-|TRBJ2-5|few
CASSLVEGVETQYF
TGTGCCAGCAGCTTAGTGGAGGGGGTAGAGACCCAGTACTTC
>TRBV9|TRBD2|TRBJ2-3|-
CASSPWMGGGGRPDTQYF
TGTGCCAGCAGCCCCTGGATGGGTGGCGGGGGGAGGCCAGATACGCAGTATTTT
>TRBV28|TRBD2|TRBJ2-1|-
CASSLIGGGSYNEQFF
TGTGCCAGCAGTCTTATAGGCGGGGGATCCTACAATGAGCAGTTCTTC
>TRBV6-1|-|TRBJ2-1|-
CASSEEGFEQFF
TGTGCCAGCAGTGAAGAAGGGTTTGAGCAGTTCTTC
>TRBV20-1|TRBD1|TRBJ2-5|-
CSADGDSQGTQYF
TGCAGTGCCGATGGGGACAGTCAAGGGACCCAGTACTTC
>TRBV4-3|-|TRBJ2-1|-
CASSQDLRENEQFF
TGCGCCAGCAGCCAAGATCTACGCGAAAATGAGCAGTTCTTC
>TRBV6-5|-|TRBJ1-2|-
CASSPYTLYGYTF
TGTGCCAGCAGTCCCTACACCCTTTATGGCTACACCTTC
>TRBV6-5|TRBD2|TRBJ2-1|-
CASSTPGLTNEQFF
TGTGCCAGCAGTACACCGGGACTAACGAATGAGCAGTTCTTC
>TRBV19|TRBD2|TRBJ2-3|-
CASKAWLAGTDTQYF
TGTGCCAGCAAAGCATGGCTAGCGGGCACAGATACGCAGTATTTT
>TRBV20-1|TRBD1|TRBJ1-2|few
CSARDRGRPNYGYTF
TGCAGTGCTAGGGACAGGGGGCGACCAAACTATGGCTACACCTTC
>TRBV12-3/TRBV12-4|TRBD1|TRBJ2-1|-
CASSSCIGQDYNEQFF
TGTGCCAGCAGTTCCTGCATCGGACAGGACTACAATGAGCAGTTCTTC
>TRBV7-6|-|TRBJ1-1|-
CASSPKGVGAEAFF
TGTGCCAGCAGCCCCAAGGGCGTAGGGGCAGAAGCTTTCTTT
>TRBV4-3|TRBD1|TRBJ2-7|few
CASSQATDRVLSYNEQYF
TGCGCCAGCAGCCAAGCGACGGACAGGGTGTTATCCTACAATGAGCAGTACTTC